The sequence of this T cell receptor beta chain was determined in a study of PD-L1 blockade in urothelial cancer. Assay used: immunoSEQ multiplex PCR; TCRdb lists only in-frame clones, some missing. In the table there are roughly 42,000 clones, over 65% of which are singletons. The sequences come from PBMCs, collected around atezolizumab (anti-PD-L1) treatment. The sequence was collected from a man aged 65-85 years with urothelial cancer.

The DNA of the CDR3 is TGTGCCAGCAGCTTAGCGGGAGAGGGTGAGCAGTTCTTC. This translates into CASSLAGEGEQFF. The rearrangement links TRBV7-9 to TRBJ2-1, with a possible D match to TRBD2 (5 bases). Germline CDR1 and CDR2: SEHNR and FQNEAQ (reference sequence). With 0 bases removed from V and 9 bases from J, the gap between germline ends came to 9 bases. The CDR3 is 13 amino acids.